Following are 21 T cell receptor beta chains from one sample sequenced in a study of radiotherapy plus CTLA-4 blockade in lung cancer. Repertoires were generated with immunoSEQ multiplex PCR, while TCRdb's copy carries only in-frame clones and drops some. The sample has fewer than 90,000 clones; 83% are singletons. Sequencing used peripheral blood, obtained from a patient treated with radiotherapy plus ipilimumab. The receptors shown here come from a human donor with non-small cell lung cancer who had stable disease on radiotherapy plus ipilimumab.

The J gene is TRBJ2-5, the V gene TRBV6-1, with D possibly matching TRBD2 (5 bases). The CDR3 covers 14 residues. The V gene lost 4 bases and the J gene lost 1 base, with 10 bases spanning the gap. The germline CDR1 and CDR2 sequences are MNHNS and SASEGT. This chain's CDR3 is CASSVRDIQETQYF. The CDR3 DNA is TGTGCCAGCAGTGTCCGGGATATCCAAGAGACCCAGTACTTC.

This sequence joins TRBV29-1 and TRBJ2-7, with a tentative D call TRBD2 (6 bases). The V end lost 4 bases, the J end lost 7 bases, and 14 bases lay between the germline ends. This CDR3 is built from 12 residues. Per germline, CDR1 SQVTM and CDR2 ANQGSEA. CDR3 loop: CSVGVGRGEQYF. The DNA for the CDR3 is TGCAGCGTTGGTGTGGGACGGGGGGAGCAGTACTTC.

CDR3 DNA: TGTGCCAGCAGCCCTGGTGGGCGGGCTGAGCAGTTCTTC. It is translated as CASSPGGRAEQFF. The chain links TRBV9 to TRBJ2-1, with a possible D match to TRBD2 (5 bases). The CDR3 consists of 13 residues. The V gene's germline CDR1 is SGDLS and CDR2 YYNGEE. The ends were cut back, 4 bases at V and 9 bases at J, with 14 bases in the middle.

About this clone: Other DNA sequences of this sample code for an identical CDR3. The chain has TRBV5-4 and TRBJ2-7; no definite D call. The CDR3 consists of 11 residues. Germline loops: CDR1 SGHNT, CDR2 YYREEE (reference sequence). V lost 0 bases and J 3 bases, leaving 1 base between the germline ends. CDR3 in amino acids: CASSLGYEQYF. The CDR3 region has the DNA TGTGCCAGCAGCTTGGGCTACGAGCAGTACTTC.

Only a few counts were recorded for this clone. The chain combines TRBV19 with TRBJ2-2; 8 positions agree with TRBD2. The germline V gene has CDR1 LNHDA and CDR2 SQIVND (reference sequence). The ends lost 3 bases at V and 4 bases at J; junction bases unmatched: 10. The CDR3 is made up of 17 amino acids. This chain's CDR3 is CASSMGRGLGTTGELFF. As DNA, the CDR3 is TGTGCCAGTAGTATGGGGAGGGGACTAGGGACCACCGGGGAGCTGTTTTTT.

This chain uses TRBV6-4 with TRBJ1-1; D remains ambiguous. Germline V CDR1 and CDR2: MRHNA, SNTAGT. Trimming removed 4 bases at V and 0 bases at J, with 6 bases between. The CDR3 is 13 amino acids. CDR3 nucleotide sequence: TGTGCCAGCAGTGCGGAAGTGAACACTGAAGCTTTCTTT. This encodes CASSAEVNTEAFF.

The chain couples TRBV27 to TRBJ2-7, with 7 bases fitting TRBD1. V dropped 5 bases and J dropped 4; count of bases not matched to a gene: 8. The germline gives CDR1 MNHEY, CDR2 SMNVEV (reference sequence). This CDR3 comprises 14 residues. The CDR3 DNA reads TGTGCCAGCAGTATCGACAGGGTTGGGTACGAGCAGTACTTC. Protein: CASSIDRVGYEQYF.

V usage is TRBV29-1 and J usage is TRBJ1-5, with D unresolved. The V and J ends lost 2 bases and 3 bases respectively, with 8 bases between them. This CDR3 contains 13 residues. Germline V gene data show CDR1 as SQVTM and CDR2 as ANQGSEA. CDR3 region: CSVEYGVNQPQHF. CDR3 sequence (DNA): TGCAGCGTTGAATACGGGGTCAATCAGCCCCAGCATTTT.

V usage is TRBV9 and J usage is TRBJ2-1; 7 bases line up with TRBD1. The CDR3 loop spans 19 amino acids. Germline lookup yields CDR1 SGDLS and CDR2 YYNGEE. V lost 0 bases, J lost 7 bases, and 19 bases stayed unmatched. CDR3 DNA: TGTGCCAGCAGCGTAGCTACGGACACAGGGGATGGGCTACGGAATGAGCAGTTCTTC. This sequence encodes CASSVATDTGDGLRNEQFF.

The rearrangement joins TRBV9 to TRBJ2-1; D possibly corresponds to TRBD2 (5 bases). The length of the CDR3 is 17 residues. Germline V gives CDR1 SGDLS, CDR2 YYNGEE. V was clipped by 4 bases and J by 2 bases, with 19 bases between them. CDR3 region: CASSPLGSGGAYNEQFF. Written as DNA, the CDR3 is TGTGCCAGCAGCCCCCTGGGATCAGGAGGCGCCTACAATGAGCAGTTCTTC.

The CDR3 DNA is TGTGCCAGCAGTGGAACAGGGTACGGTGAGCAGTTCTTC. It codes for CASSGTGYGEQFF. This chain uses TRBV6-1 with TRBJ2-1, with D tentatively TRBD1 (6 bases). The CDR3 is made up of 13 amino acids. In germline, CDR1 is MNHNS, CDR2 SASEGT. Trimming took 4 bases from V and 9 from J, leaving 13 bases between them.

V gene TRBV9 combines with J gene TRBJ1-3; no firm D call. The CDR3 consists of 15 residues. Trimming shortened V by 0 bases and J by 0 bases, and 7 bases separated the two germline ends. CDR1 is SGDLS and CDR2 is YYNGEE in the germline V gene. Here the CDR3 DNA reads TGTGCCAGCAGCGTAGAACCCCACTCTGGAAACACCATATATTTT. Translated: CASSVEPHSGNTIYF.

This clone was observed once. The chain has TRBV9 and TRBJ2-7, with 11 bases that match TRBD2. The V gene's germline CDR1 is SGDLS and CDR2 YYNGEE. CDR3 length: 16 residues. The junction had 9 bases not matched to a gene; V was cut back by 0 bases and J by 7 bases. The chain's CDR3 is CASSVAGLAVKHEQYF. In DNA form, the CDR3 reads TGTGCCAGCAGCGTAGCGGGACTAGCGGTTAAGCATGAGCAGTACTTC.

V is TRBV27 and J is TRBJ2-5; TRBD1 agrees at 10 bases. The CDR3 consists of 17 residues. With V trimmed by 5 bases and J by 2 bases, 11 bases remained unmatched. Germline V gene lookup returns CDR1 MNHEY and CDR2 SMNVEV (reference sequence). CDR3 DNA sequence: TGTGCCAGCAGTCACACTTTGGACAGGGGGTCTCAAGAGACCCAGTACTTC. This codes for CASSHTLDRGSQETQYF.

The DNA of the CDR3 is TGTGCTACGGCCCCCTGGGGCGCGGGGCAAGAGACCCAGTACTTC. It translates to CATAPWGAGQETQYF. The J gene is TRBJ2-5, the V gene TRBV5-4; D possibly corresponds to TRBD2 (6 bases). The CDR3 has 15 amino acids. The germline V gene encodes CDR1 SGHNT and CDR2 YYREEE (reference sequence).

V is TRBV11-3 and J is TRBJ1-1; unclear D gene. Trimming pared 0 bases from V and 11 bases from J, leaving 10 bases between. Germline-derived CDR1 and CDR2 are SGHNT and YENEEA. The CDR3 extends over 12 amino acids. The CDR3 sequence: CASSLDQKAAFF. As DNA, the CDR3 is TGTGCCAGCAGCTTAGATCAGAAGGCGGCTTTCTTT. The full variable domain, its missing parts supplied by reference TRBV11-3 and TRBJ1-1, is EAGVVQSPRYKIIEKKQPVAFWCNPISGHNTLYWYLQNLGQGPELLIRYENEEAVDDSQLPKDRFSAERLKGVDSTLKIQPAELGDSAVYLCASSLDQKAAFFGQGTRLTVV.

The V gene is TRBV7-8, the J gene TRBJ2-1, with 8 positions matching TRBD2. The CDR3 is 15 amino acids. Germline CDR1 is SGHVS and CDR2 is FQNEAQ. V gave up 2 bases and J gave up 7 bases; unmatched junction bases: 7. The chain's CDR3 is CASSLTAGVWNEQFF. The CDR3 DNA follows: TGTGCCAGCAGCTTAACAGCGGGAGTTTGGAATGAGCAGTTCTTC.

This chain uses TRBV28 with TRBJ2-3; 8 bases are a match to TRBD2. V trimming: 3 bases; J trimming: 3 bases; junction bases outside the gene matches: 8. Germline CDR1 MDHEN, CDR2 SYDVKM. The CDR3 loop spans 16 amino acids. The CDR3 nucleotides are TGTGCCAGCAGTTTTGAGCGGGGGACGGGGACAGATACGCAGTATTTT. This encodes CASSFERGTGTDTQYF. Combining the CDR3 with reference TRBV28 and TRBJ2-3 gives the whole variable domain DVKVTQSSRYLVKRTGEKVFLECVQDMDHENMFWYRQDPGLGLRLIYFSYDVKMKEKGDIPEGYSVSREKKERFSLILESASTNQTSMYLCASSFERGTGTDTQYFGPGTRLTVL.

The rearrangement joins TRBV5-1 to TRBJ2-3; D is unresolved. Trimming removed 1 base at V and 4 bases at J, with 16 bases between. The CDR3 totals 16 residues. Germline lookup yields CDR1 SGHRS and CDR2 YFSETQ. As DNA, the CDR3 is TGCGCCAGCAGCTTGACAGAGGTCCCGTCGTCAGATACGCAGTATTTT. Translating it yields CASSLTEVPSSDTQYF.

Comments on this clone: Germline is not matched at one junction end, which may reflect a read error. The chain couples TRBV18 to TRBJ2-3; D is perhaps TRBD1 (5 bases). This CDR3 region has 13 residues. Germline values: CDR1 KGHSH, CDR2 LQKENI. CDR3 in DNA: TGTGCCAGCTCACCAGTGATCACAGGTACGCAGTATTTT. Translation: CASSPVITGTQYF.

The chain is built from TRBV28 and TRBJ2-7; D call uncertain. CDR3 size: 18 residues. V lost 7 bases to trimming and J lost 0 bases, with 25 bases between them. Germline lookup yields CDR1 MDHEN and CDR2 SYDVKM. The CDR3 here is CASTTPRSPTGPSYEQYF. The CDR3 DNA sequence: TGTGCCAGCACTACCCCGAGGTCCCCTACGGGTCCCTCCTACGAGCAGTACTTC.